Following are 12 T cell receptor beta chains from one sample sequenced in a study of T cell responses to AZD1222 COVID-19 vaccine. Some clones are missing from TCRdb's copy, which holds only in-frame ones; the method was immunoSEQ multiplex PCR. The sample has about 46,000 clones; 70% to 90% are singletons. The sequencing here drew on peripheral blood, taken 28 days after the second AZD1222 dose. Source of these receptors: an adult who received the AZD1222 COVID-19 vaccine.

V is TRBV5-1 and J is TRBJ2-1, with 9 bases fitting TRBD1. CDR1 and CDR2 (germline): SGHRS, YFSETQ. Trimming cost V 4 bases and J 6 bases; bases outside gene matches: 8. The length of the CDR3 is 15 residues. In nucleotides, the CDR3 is TGCGCCAGCAGCAAGGGGACAGGGAGTGGCAATGAGCAGTTCTTC. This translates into CASSKGTGSGNEQFF.

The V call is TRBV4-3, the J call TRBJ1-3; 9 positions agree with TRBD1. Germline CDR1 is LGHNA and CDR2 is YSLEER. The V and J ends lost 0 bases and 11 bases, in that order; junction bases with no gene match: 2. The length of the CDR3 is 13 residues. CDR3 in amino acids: CASSQDGQGPIYF. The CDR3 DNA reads TGCGCCAGCAGCCAAGATGGACAGGGGCCCATATATTTT.

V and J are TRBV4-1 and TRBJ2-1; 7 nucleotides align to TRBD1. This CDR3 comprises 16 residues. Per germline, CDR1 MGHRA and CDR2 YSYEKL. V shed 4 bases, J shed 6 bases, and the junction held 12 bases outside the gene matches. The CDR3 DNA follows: TGCGCCAGCAGCCTCAGGACAGGCTCCGGGGCCAATGAGCAGTTCTTC. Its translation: CASSLRTGSGANEQFF.

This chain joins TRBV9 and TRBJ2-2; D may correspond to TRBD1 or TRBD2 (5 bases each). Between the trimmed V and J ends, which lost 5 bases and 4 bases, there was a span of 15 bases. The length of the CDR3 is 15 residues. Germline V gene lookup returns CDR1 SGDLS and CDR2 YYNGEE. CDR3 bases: TGTGCCAGCAGTGAATATGGGGGAGCCACCGGGGAGCTGTTTTTT. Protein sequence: CASSEYGGATGELFF.

CDR3 in DNA: TGTGCCAGCAGCCCAACCGCACTAGCGGGAGGTTACAATGAGCAGTTCTTC. Its protein is CASSPTALAGGYNEQFF. The gene calls are TRBV11-2 and TRBJ2-1; 12 bases are shared with TRBD2. Losses at the gene ends were 5 bases for V and 4 bases for J; bases not matched to a gene: 9. The germline CDR1 and CDR2 sequences are SGHAT and FQNNGV. The CDR3 covers 17 residues.

The CDR3 DNA reads TGTGCCAGCAGCTTGGTGATAGCGGGAGGCCGAGCATCAGATACGCAGTATTTT. This gives the protein CASSLVIAGGRASDTQYF. The V and J genes are TRBV5-4 and TRBJ2-3; 10 nucleotides align to TRBD2. This CDR3 has 18 residues. V shed 0 bases and J 4 bases; nucleotides not matched to a gene: 11. The germline V gene has CDR1 SGHNT and CDR2 YYREEE (reference sequence).

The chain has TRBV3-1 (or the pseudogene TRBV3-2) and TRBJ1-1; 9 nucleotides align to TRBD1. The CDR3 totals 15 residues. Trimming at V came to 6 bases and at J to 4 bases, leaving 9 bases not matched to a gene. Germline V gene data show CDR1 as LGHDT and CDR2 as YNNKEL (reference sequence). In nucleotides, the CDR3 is TGTGCCAGCAGAAACAGGGGGCTAGGTGGCACTGAAGCTTTCTTT. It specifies CASRNRGLGGTEAFF.

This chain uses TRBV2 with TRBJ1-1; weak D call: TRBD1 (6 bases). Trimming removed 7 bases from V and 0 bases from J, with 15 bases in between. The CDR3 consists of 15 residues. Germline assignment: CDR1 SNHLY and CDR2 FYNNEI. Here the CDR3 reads CASTPSTGMNTEAFF. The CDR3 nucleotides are TGTGCCAGCACCCCCTCGACAGGCATGAACACTGAAGCTTTCTTT. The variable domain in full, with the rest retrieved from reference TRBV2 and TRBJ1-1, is EPEVTQTPSHQVTQMGQEVILRCVPISNHLYFYWYRQILGQKVEFLVSFYNNEISEKSEIFDDQFSVERPDGSNFTLKIRSTKLEDSAMYFCASTPSTGMNTEAFFGQGTRLTVV.

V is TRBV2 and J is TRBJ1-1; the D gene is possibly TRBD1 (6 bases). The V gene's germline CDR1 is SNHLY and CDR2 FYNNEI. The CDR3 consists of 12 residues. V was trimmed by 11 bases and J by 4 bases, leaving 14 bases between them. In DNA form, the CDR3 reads TGTGCCTCTGGACAGAGGGGCACTGAAGCTTTCTTT. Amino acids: CASGQRGTEAFF.

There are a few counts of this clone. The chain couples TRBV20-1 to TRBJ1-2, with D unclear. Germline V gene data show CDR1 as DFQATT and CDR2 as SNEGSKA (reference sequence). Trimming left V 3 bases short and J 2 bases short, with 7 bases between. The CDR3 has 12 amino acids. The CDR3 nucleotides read TGCAGTGCTAGTGCCGTGAACTATGGCTACACCTTC. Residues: CSASAVNYGYTF.

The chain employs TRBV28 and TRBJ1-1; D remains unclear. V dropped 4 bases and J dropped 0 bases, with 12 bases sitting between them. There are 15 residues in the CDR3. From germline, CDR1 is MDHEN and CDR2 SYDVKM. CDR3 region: CASSSGYDMNTEAFF. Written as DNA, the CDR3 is TGTGCCAGCAGTTCCGGCTATGATATGAACACTGAAGCTTTCTTT.

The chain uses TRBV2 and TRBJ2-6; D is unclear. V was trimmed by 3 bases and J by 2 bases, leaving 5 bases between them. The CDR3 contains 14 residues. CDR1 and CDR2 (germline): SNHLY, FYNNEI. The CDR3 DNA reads TGTGCCAGCAGTGATATCCCTGGGGCCAACGTCCTGACTTTC. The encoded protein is CASSDIPGANVLTF.